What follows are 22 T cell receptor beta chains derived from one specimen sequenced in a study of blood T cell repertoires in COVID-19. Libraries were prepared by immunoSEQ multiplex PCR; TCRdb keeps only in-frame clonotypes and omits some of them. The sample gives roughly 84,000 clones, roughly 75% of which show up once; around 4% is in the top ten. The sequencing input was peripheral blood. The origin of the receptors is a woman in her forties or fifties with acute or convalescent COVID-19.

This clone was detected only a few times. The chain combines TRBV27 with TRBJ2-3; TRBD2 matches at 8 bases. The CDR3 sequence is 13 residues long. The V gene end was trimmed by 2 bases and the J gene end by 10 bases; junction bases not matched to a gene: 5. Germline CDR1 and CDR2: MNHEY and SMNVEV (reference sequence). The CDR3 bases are TGTGCCAGCAGTTTACTAGCGGGTTCGGCGCAGTATTTT. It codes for CASSLLAGSAQYF.

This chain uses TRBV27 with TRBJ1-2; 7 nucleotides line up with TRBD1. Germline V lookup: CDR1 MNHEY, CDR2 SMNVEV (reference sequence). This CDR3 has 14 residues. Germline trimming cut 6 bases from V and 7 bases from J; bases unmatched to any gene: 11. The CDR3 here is CASSRSGGLVGYTF. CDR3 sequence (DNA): TGTGCCAGCAGCCGGTCAGGGGGGCTGGTTGGCTACACCTTC.

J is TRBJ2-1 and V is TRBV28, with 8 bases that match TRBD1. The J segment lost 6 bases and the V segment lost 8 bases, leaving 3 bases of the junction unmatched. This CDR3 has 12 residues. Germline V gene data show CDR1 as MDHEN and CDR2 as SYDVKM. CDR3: CASGTGVNEQFF. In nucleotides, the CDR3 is TGTGCCAGCGGGACAGGTGTCAATGAGCAGTTCTTC.

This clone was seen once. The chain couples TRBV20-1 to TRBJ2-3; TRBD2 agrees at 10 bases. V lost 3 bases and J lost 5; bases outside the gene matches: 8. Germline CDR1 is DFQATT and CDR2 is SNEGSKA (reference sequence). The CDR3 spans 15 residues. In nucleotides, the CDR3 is TGCAGTGCTAGTTCGAGCGGGGGGGCCTTAGATACGCAGTATTTT. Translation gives CSASSSGGALDTQYF.

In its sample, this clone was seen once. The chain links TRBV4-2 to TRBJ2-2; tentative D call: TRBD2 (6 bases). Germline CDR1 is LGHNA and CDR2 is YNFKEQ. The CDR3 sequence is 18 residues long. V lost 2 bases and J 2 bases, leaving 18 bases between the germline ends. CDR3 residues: CASSQWDSLAGNTGELFF. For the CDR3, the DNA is TGTGCCAGCAGCCAATGGGATTCATTGGCGGGAAACACCGGGGAGCTGTTTTTT.

The CDR3: CASSYSRGEETYEQYF. In nucleotides, the CDR3 is TGTGCCAGCAGTTACTCGAGAGGCGAGGAGACCTACGAGCAGTACTTC. The chain is built from TRBV6-5 and TRBJ2-7; no firm D call. CDR1 and CDR2 (germline): MNHEY, SVGAGI. The ends were cut back, 0 bases at V and 2 bases at J, with 14 bases in the middle. CDR3 length equals 16 residues.

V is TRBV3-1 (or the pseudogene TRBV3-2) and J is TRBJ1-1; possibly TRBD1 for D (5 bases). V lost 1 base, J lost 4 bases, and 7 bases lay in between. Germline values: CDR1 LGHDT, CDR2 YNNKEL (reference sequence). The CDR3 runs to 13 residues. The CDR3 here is CASSQVQGTEAFF. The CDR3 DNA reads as TGTGCCAGCAGCCAAGTTCAGGGCACTGAAGCTTTCTTT.

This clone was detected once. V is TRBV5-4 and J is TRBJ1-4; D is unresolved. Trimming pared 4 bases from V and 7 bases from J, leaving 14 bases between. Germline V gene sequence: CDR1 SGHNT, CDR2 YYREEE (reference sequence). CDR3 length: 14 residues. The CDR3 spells CASSREAMGEKLFF. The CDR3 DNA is TGTGCCAGCAGCCGAGAGGCCATGGGTGAAAAACTGTTTTTT.

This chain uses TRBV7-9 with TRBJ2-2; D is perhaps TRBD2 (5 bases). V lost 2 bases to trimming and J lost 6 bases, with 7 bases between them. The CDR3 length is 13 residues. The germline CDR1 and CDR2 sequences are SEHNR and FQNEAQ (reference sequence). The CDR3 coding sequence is TGTGCCAGCAGCTTAATGGGAGCCGGGGAGCTGTTTTTT. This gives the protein CASSLMGAGELFF. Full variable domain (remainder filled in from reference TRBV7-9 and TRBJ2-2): DTGVSQNPRHKITKRGQNVTFRCDPISEHNRLYWYRQTLGQGPEFLTYFQNEAQLEKSRLLSDRFSAERPKGSFSTLEIQRTEQGDSAMYLCASSLMGAGELFFGEGSRLTVL.

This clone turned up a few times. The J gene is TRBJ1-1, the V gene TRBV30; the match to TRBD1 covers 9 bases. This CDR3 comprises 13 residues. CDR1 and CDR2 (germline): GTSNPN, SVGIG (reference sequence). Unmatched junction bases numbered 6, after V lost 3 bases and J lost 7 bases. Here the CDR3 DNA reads TGTGCCTGGAGGGTACAGGGGGCAGGTGAAGCTTTCTTT. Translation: CAWRVQGAGEAFF.

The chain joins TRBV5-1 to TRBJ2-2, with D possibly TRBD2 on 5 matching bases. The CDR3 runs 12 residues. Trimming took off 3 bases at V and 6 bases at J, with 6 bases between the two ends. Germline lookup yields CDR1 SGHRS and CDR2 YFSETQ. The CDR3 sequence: CASSSEAGELFF. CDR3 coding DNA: TGCGCCAGCAGCTCGGAGGCCGGGGAGCTGTTTTTT. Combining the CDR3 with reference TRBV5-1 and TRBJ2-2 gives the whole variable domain KAGVTQTPRYLIKTRGQQVTLSCSPISGHRSVSWYQQTPGQGLQFLFEYFSETQRNKGNFPGRFSGRQFSNSRSEMNVSTLELGDSALYLCASSSEAGELFFGEGSRLTVL.

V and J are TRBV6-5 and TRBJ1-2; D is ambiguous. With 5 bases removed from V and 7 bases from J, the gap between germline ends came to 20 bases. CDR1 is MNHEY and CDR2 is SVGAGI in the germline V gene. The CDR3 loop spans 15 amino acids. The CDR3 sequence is CASSNAGPGVFGYTF. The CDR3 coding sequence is TGTGCCAGCAGTAACGCGGGTCCGGGCGTATTTGGCTACACCTTC.

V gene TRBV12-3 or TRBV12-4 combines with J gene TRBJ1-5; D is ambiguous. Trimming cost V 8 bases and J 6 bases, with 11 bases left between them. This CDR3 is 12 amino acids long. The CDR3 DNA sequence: TGTGCCAGCTCGGCGGGGAGTCAGCCCCAGCATTTT. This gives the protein CASSAGSQPQHF.

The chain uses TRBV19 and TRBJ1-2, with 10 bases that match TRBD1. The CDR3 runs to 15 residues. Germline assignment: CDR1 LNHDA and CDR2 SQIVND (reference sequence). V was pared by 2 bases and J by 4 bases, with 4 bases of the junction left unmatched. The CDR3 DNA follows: TGTGCCAGTAGTATAAGCGGGACAGGGGCCTATGGCTACACCTTC. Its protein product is CASSISGTGAYGYTF.

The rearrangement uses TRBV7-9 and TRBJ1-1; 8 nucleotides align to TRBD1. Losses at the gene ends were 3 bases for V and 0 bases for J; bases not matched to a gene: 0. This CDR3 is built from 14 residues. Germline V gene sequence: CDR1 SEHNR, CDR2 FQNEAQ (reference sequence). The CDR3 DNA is TGTGCCAGCAGCTTGGGACAGGTGAACACTGAAGCTTTCTTT. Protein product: CASSLGQVNTEAFF.

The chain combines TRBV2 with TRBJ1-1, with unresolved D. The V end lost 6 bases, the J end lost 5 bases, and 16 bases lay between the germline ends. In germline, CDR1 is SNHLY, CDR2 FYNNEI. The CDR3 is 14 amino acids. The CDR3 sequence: CASSEGFGGTEAFF. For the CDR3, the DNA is TGTGCCAGCAGCGAGGGTTTCGGCGGGACTGAAGCTTTCTTT.

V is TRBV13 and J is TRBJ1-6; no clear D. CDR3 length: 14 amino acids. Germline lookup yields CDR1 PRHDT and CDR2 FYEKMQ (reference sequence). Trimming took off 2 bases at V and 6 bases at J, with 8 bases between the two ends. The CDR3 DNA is TGTGCCAGCAGCTTACCTGGCCGTAATTCACCCCTCCACTTT. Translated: CASSLPGRNSPLHF.

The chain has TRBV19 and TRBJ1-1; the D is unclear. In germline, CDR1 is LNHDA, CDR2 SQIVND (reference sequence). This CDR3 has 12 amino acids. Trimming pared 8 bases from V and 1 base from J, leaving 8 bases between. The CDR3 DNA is TGTGCCAGTCTGAGATGGAACACTGAAGCTTTCTTT. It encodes CASLRWNTEAFF.

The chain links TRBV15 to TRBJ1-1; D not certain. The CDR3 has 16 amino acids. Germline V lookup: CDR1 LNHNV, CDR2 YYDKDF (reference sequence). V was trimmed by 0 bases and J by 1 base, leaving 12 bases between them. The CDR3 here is CATSRDIRRQNTEAFF. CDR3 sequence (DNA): TGTGCCACCAGCAGAGATATTCGGCGGCAGAACACTGAAGCTTTCTTT.

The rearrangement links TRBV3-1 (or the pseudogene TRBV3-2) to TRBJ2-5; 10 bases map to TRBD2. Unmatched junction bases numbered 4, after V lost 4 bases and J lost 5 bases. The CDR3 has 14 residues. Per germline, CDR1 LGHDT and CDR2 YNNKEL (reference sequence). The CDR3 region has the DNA TGTGCCAGCAGCCGAACTAGCGGGGCTGAGACCCAGTACTTC. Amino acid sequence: CASSRTSGAETQYF.

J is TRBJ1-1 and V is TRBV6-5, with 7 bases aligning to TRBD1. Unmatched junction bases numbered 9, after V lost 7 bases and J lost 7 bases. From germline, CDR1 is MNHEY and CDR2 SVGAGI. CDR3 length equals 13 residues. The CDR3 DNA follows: TGTGCCAGCAAACAGGGGACGAGGAGTGAAGCTTTCTTT. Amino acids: CASKQGTRSEAFF.

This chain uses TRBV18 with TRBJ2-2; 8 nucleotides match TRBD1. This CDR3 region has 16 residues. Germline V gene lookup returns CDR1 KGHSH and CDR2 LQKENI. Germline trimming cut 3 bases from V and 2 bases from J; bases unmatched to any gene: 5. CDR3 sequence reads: CASSPQGAGNTGELFF. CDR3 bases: TGTGCCAGCTCACCGCAGGGGGCTGGTAACACCGGGGAGCTGTTTTTT.